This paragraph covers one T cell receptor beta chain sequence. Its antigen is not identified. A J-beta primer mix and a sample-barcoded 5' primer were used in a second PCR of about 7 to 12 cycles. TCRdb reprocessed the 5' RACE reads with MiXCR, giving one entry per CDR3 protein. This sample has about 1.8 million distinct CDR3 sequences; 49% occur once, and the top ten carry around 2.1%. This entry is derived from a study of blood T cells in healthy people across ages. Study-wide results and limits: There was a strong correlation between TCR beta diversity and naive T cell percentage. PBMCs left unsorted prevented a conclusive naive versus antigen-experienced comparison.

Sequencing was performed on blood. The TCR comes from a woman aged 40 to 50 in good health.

In DNA, the CDR3 is TGTGCCAGCGCTCGGGACAACTACGAGCAGTACTTC. Translated, it gives CASARDNYEQYF. J is TRBJ2-7 and V is TRBV2; possible D gene TRBD1, 6 bases. V was pared by 8 bases and J by 3 bases, with 11 bases between. The germline V gene encodes CDR1 SNHLY and CDR2 FYNNEI. The length of the CDR3 is 12 residues.